These 19 T cell receptor beta chains came from one sample sequenced in a study of shared clonotypes between healthy human individuals. Clones were read by immunoSEQ multiplex PCR, and TCRdb kept only the in-frame ones, dropping some. Seen here are 2 million to 2.5 million clones, approximately 95% observed once, and the top ten hold about 0.37%. The sequencing sample was made of naive CD4+ T cells from PBMCs. Subset defined: CD45RA+ positively selected. The receptors were sampled from a man younger than 30 in good health. Some clones in this sample may be carry-over from other donors' samples.

The chain recombines TRBV5-5 with TRBJ2-2; D is unresolved. The CDR3 loop spans 13 amino acids. CDR1 is SGHKS, CDR2 YYEKEE, per germline (reference sequence). V was clipped by 2 bases and J by 1 base, with 3 bases between them. The DNA of the CDR3 is TGTGCCAGCAGCTTTAAGAACACCGGGGAGCTGTTTTTT. This gives the protein CASSFKNTGELFF.

Points on this clone: A junction boundary mismatches the germline segment, possibly from a read error. This rearrangement joins TRBV28 to TRBJ1-1, with 12 bases identical to TRBD1. From germline, CDR1 is MDHEN and CDR2 SYDVKM. This CDR3 has 12 amino acids. CDR3 nucleotides: TGTGCCAGCAGAGGAAGGGACAGGGGGCAGGTCTTT. It translates to CASRGRDRGQVF.

This rearrangement joins TRBV7-3 to TRBJ2-7; 8 nucleotides agree with TRBD2. Trimming at V came to 2 bases and at J to 5 bases, leaving 11 bases not matched to a gene. The CDR3 totals 16 residues. Germline V lookup: CDR1 SGHTA, CDR2 FQGTGA. CDR3 residues: CASSLRLGGRTDEQYF. CDR3 nucleotide sequence: TGTGCCAGCAGCTTACGCCTCGGCGGGAGGACCGACGAGCAGTACTTC.

Comment on this clone: This specimen includes other DNA sequences encoding the same CDR3. This chain joins TRBV28 and TRBJ1-2, with a tentative D call TRBD1 (6 bases). CDR1 and CDR2 from the germline V gene are MDHEN and SYDVKM. V was shortened by 5 bases and J by 2 bases, with 9 bases between the two germline ends. This CDR3 region has 13 residues. CDR3 amino acids: CASSTQGNYGYTF. The CDR3 DNA reads as TGTGCCAGCAGTACGCAGGGGAACTATGGCTACACCTTC.

The J gene is TRBJ2-4, the V gene TRBV19; 8 bases fit TRBD1. CDR3 length: 13 amino acids. CDR1 LNHDA and CDR2 SQIVND come from the germline V gene (reference sequence). V lost 3 bases to trimming and J lost 9 bases; unmatched junction nucleotides: 4. The DNA for the CDR3 is TGTGCCAGTAGTATGGACAGGGTAGGCATTCAGTACTTC. This sequence encodes CASSMDRVGIQYF.

This rearrangement joins TRBV7-3 to TRBJ2-5; no definite D call. The CDR3 runs 13 residues. Per germline, CDR1 SGHTA and CDR2 FQGTGA. With 5 bases removed from V and 1 base from J, the gap between germline ends came to 8 bases. CDR3: CASSVSTQETQYF. The CDR3 DNA reads as TGTGCCAGCAGCGTTAGTACCCAAGAGACCCAGTACTTC.

V usage is TRBV6-4 and J usage is TRBJ2-3; D gene uncertain. V shed 6 bases and J shed 0 bases, with 10 bases lying between them. Germline values: CDR1 MRHNA, CDR2 SNTAGT. The CDR3 extends over 14 amino acids. The CDR3 bases are TGTGCCAGCAGACCGGACGGAAGCACAGATACGCAGTATTTT. It yields the protein CASRPDGSTDTQYF.

V is TRBV5-4 and J is TRBJ2-3, with 7 bases fitting TRBD2. The CDR3 length is 14 residues. Trimming took 3 bases from V and 4 from J; bases not matched to a gene: 5. Germline V gene lookup returns CDR1 SGHNT and CDR2 YYREEE (reference sequence). CDR3 nucleotides: TGTGCCAGCAGCTCACGTAGCGGGTCAGATACGCAGTATTTT. Amino acids: CASSSRSGSDTQYF.

This chain joins TRBV28 and TRBJ1-3; D is unclear. The germline V and J ends were trimmed by 4 bases and 3 bases, with 10 bases remaining between them. This CDR3 spans 14 amino acids. Germline-derived CDR1 and CDR2 are MDHEN and SYDVKM. CDR3 sequence: CASSSARNGNTIYF. CDR3 nucleotide sequence: TGTGCCAGCAGTTCGGCAAGGAATGGAAACACCATATATTTT.

The rearrangement uses TRBV5-1 and TRBJ2-7; a weak D match, TRBD2 (6 bases). CDR1 is SGHRS, CDR2 YFSETQ, per germline. The V end lost 7 bases, the J end lost 3 bases, and 17 bases lay between the germline ends. The CDR3 has 14 amino acids. In DNA, the CDR3 is TGCGCCAGCGGAGCGGGCCATCCCAACTACGAGCAGTACTTC. Translation gives CASGAGHPNYEQYF.

The chain recombines TRBV7-9 with TRBJ1-1; D remains unclear. The CDR3 covers 12 residues. V gave up 5 bases and J gave up 6 bases, with 10 bases separating them. The germline V gene has CDR1 SEHNR and CDR2 FQNEAQ (reference sequence). The CDR3 protein is CASSRYEAEAFF. The CDR3 DNA reads TGTGCCAGCAGCCGTTACGAGGCTGAAGCTTTCTTT.

This chain uses TRBV15 with TRBJ2-6; D remains ambiguous. Between the trimmed V and J ends, which lost 5 bases and 4 bases, there was a span of 15 bases. The CDR3 totals 16 residues. CDR1 LNHNV and CDR2 YYDKDF come from the germline V gene (reference sequence). The CDR3 sequence is CATSGVPGPGANVLTF. The CDR3, as DNA: TGTGCCACCAGCGGAGTCCCCGGCCCCGGGGCCAACGTCCTGACTTTC.

The DNA of the CDR3 is TGTGCCAGCAGTGTCGGAACCGAAAAACTGTTTTTT. Residues: CASSVGTEKLFF. The chain recombines TRBV25-1 with TRBJ1-4; no clear D gene. The V end was cut by 4 bases, the J end by 8 bases, with 8 bases between. The CDR3 totals 12 residues. Per the germline V gene, CDR1 is MGHDK and CDR2 is SYGVNS.

The genes are TRBV6-1 and TRBJ2-7; 8 bases match TRBD1. Germline-derived CDR1 and CDR2 are MNHNS and SASEGT. V shed 6 bases and J 3 bases; nucleotides not matched to a gene: 10. The CDR3 covers 15 residues. The CDR3 loop reads CASRRISGGIYEQYF. CDR3 DNA sequence: TGTGCCAGCAGGAGAATATCAGGGGGCATCTACGAGCAGTACTTC.

The V gene is TRBV6-4, the J gene TRBJ2-7; 9 bases map to TRBD2. The V gene's germline CDR1 is MRHNA and CDR2 SNTAGT. V shed 0 bases and J 5 bases; nucleotides not matched to a gene: 8. The CDR3 runs to 16 residues. The DNA of the CDR3 is TGTGCCAGCAGTGACTCGAAGAGCGGGAGGTGCCACGAGCAGTACTTC. It is translated as CASSDSKSGRCHEQYF.

This chain connects TRBV30 to TRBJ2-5, with 9 nucleotides matching TRBD1. CDR3 length: 15 residues. Germline V gene lookup returns CDR1 GTSNPN and CDR2 SVGIG (reference sequence). J was trimmed by 1 base and V by 4 bases; bases with no gene match: 7. The CDR3 loop is CAWTLLGQGQETQYF. CDR3 nucleotide sequence: TGTGCCTGGACCTTACTGGGACAGGGCCAAGAGACCCAGTACTTC.

The gene calls are TRBV4-3 and TRBJ1-2; D gene ambiguous. V lost 0 bases, J lost 8 bases, and 16 bases lay in between. The CDR3 is made up of 15 amino acids. The germline CDR1 and CDR2 sequences are LGHNA and YSLEER. CDR3 loop: CASSQDLMSTVGYTF. DNA of the CDR3: TGCGCCAGCAGCCAAGATCTTATGAGTACCGTGGGCTACACCTTC.

The DNA of the CDR3 is TGTGCCAGCAGCCGCGTCCTACTAGCGGGAGGAGTGAATGAGCAGTTCTTC. Its protein is CASSRVLLAGGVNEQFF. V and J are TRBV13 and TRBJ2-1; TRBD2 agrees at 12 bases. There are 17 residues in the CDR3. Per germline, CDR1 PRHDT and CDR2 FYEKMQ (reference sequence). V lost 5 bases, J lost 7 bases, and 12 bases stayed unmatched.

This chain connects TRBV5-1 to TRBJ2-7; TRBD1 might be the D (5 bases). This CDR3 is built from 14 residues. Per germline, CDR1 SGHRS and CDR2 YFSETQ. The V gene lost 0 bases and the J gene lost 1 base, with 8 bases spanning the gap. This CDR3 is CASSLDRMSYEQYF. The CDR3 DNA sequence: TGCGCCAGCAGCTTGGACAGGATGTCCTACGAGCAGTACTTC.